Here is one T cell receptor beta chain with its context. Its matching antigen is unknown. The record originates from a study of T cell responses to AZD1222 COVID-19 vaccine. Across the study: Analysis merged second doses at about 4 or about 12 weeks. Study-level results: Repertoires were obtained only post-peak T cell response. The study found vaccine-associated CD4 TCRs spanning spike, dominant at 160-218 and 743-854.

V lost 1 base and J lost 8, with 5 bases in between. This CDR3 spans 11 amino acids. Germline V gives CDR1 SGHAT, CDR2 FQNNGV. Sequencing used immunoSEQ multiplex PCR; TCRdb keeps in-frame clones, though not all of them. Of some 130,000 clones detected, roughly 82% appear once; the ten largest clones hold over 4%. This TCR came from an adult in good health. The V and J genes are TRBV11-2 and TRBJ1-2; unclear D gene. The specimen was peripheral blood, collected on day 0 of AZD1222 vaccination. The CDR3 sequence: CASSLVRGYTF. DNA of the CDR3: TGTGCCAGCAGCTTAGTCCGGGGCTACACCTTC.